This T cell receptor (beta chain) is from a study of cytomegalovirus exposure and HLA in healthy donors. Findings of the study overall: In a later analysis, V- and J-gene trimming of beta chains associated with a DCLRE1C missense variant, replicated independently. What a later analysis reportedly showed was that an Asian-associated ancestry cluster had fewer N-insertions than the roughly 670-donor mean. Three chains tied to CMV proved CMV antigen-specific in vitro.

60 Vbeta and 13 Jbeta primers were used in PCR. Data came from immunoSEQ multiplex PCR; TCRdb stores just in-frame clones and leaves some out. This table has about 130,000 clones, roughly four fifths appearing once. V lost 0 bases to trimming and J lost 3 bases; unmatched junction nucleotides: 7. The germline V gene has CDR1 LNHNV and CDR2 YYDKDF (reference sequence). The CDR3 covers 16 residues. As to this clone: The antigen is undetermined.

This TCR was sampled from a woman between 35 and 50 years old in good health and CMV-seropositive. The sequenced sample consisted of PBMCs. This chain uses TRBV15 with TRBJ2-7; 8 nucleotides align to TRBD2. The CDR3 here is CATSRDLTSGFYEQYF. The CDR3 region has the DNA TGTGCCACCAGCAGAGATCTTACTAGCGGATTCTACGAGCAGTACTTC.